One and the same sample provided the 23 T cell receptor beta chains below, sequenced in a study of blood T cell repertoires in COVID-19. Some clones are missing from TCRdb's copy, which holds only in-frame ones; the method was immunoSEQ multiplex PCR. The sample contains 150,000 or so clones, over 70% of which appear only once. Input material: peripheral blood. Source of these receptors: a man between 60 and 75 years old with acute or convalescent COVID-19.

This clone showed up just a few times. The chain recombines TRBV4-2 with TRBJ1-5; TRBD1 aligns across 8 bases. J lost 7 bases, V lost 0 bases, and 2 bases had no gene match. CDR1 is LGHNA, CDR2 YNFKEQ, per germline. The CDR3 has 14 amino acids. CDR3 region: CASSQEQGAQPQHF. The CDR3 DNA reads TGTGCCAGCAGCCAAGAGCAGGGGGCCCAGCCCCAGCATTTT.

This chain uses TRBV6-5 with TRBJ2-7; D is unclear. V dropped 5 bases and J dropped 2 bases, with 16 bases sitting between them. The germline CDR1 and CDR2 sequences are MNHEY and SVGAGI. The CDR3 totals 15 residues. CDR3 sequence reads: CASSPADSQTYEQYF. In DNA form, the CDR3 reads TGTGCCAGCAGTCCTGCGGATTCCCAGACCTACGAGCAGTACTTC.

The genes are TRBV4-3 and TRBJ1-3; 9 bases fit TRBD1. With V trimmed by 0 bases and J by 2 bases, 11 bases remained unmatched. Germline CDR1 and CDR2: LGHNA and YSLEER. The CDR3 length is 19 residues. This chain's CDR3 is CASSQERVDRGGTGNTIYF. The CDR3 DNA is TGCGCCAGCAGCCAAGAAAGGGTGGACAGGGGTGGAACTGGAAACACCATATATTTT.

The rearrangement joins TRBV27 to TRBJ2-7, with TRBD1 matching over 12 bases. Per germline, CDR1 MNHEY and CDR2 SMNVEV (reference sequence). This CDR3 has 16 amino acids. Trimming removed 2 bases from V and 6 bases from J; junction bases left unmatched: 8. CDR3 sequence (DNA): TGTGCCAGCAGTTTAGGGCCGGGACAGGGGGCTGTCGAGCAGTACTTC. It yields the protein CASSLGPGQGAVEQYF.

Only a few counts were recorded for this clone. Other DNA sequences in this specimen translate into the identical CDR3. The V call is TRBV7-2, the J call TRBJ2-4; the match to TRBD1 covers 10 bases. The V gene end was trimmed by 1 base and the J gene end by 2 bases; junction bases not matched to a gene: 5. Germline V gives CDR1 SGHTA, CDR2 FQGNSA. CDR3 size: 17 residues. CDR3 DNA: TGTGCCAGCAGCTTAGTGGGGGACAGGGGACCCAAAAACATTCAGTACTTC. Its protein is CASSLVGDRGPKNIQYF.

This clone was found a few times. The rearrangement uses TRBV28 and TRBJ1-5, with D perhaps matching TRBD1 (6 bases). Germline values: CDR1 MDHEN, CDR2 SYDVKM. V lost 3 bases and J 7 bases, leaving 13 bases between the germline ends. The CDR3 extends over 14 amino acids. As DNA, the CDR3 is TGTGCCAGCAGTTTCGCAGGGGTGCGGCAGCCCCAGCATTTT. This sequence encodes CASSFAGVRQPQHF.

In its sample, this clone was seen once. The rearrangement links TRBV25-1 to TRBJ2-5, with 7 bases identical to TRBD1. This CDR3 contains 17 residues. Unmatched junction bases numbered 15, after V lost 3 bases and J lost 5 bases. Germline assignment: CDR1 MGHDK and CDR2 SYGVNS. In DNA form, the CDR3 reads TGTGCCAGCAGTGATCCGGGACAGCCGGCAAGGGGCGAGACCCAGTACTTC. This translates into CASSDPGQPARGETQYF.

This sequence joins TRBV9 and TRBJ2-5, with 11 bases aligning to TRBD2. Germline-derived CDR1 and CDR2 are SGDLS and YYNGEE. With V trimmed by 3 bases and J by 4 bases, 8 bases remained unmatched. The CDR3 sequence is 16 residues long. The CDR3 sequence is CASSEGLAGGRETQYF. The CDR3 DNA sequence: TGTGCCAGCAGCGAAGGCTTAGCGGGGGGGCGAGAGACCCAGTACTTC.

In its sample, this clone was seen once. The V gene is TRBV9, the J gene TRBJ1-2; no definite D call. CDR1 is SGDLS and CDR2 is YYNGEE in the germline V gene. Trimming stripped 3 bases from V and 4 bases from J, with 7 bases between. The CDR3 length is 12 residues. CDR3 in DNA: TGTGCCAGCAGCGGGAGTAGCTATGGCTACACCTTC. It specifies CASSGSSYGYTF.

The chain couples TRBV28 to TRBJ1-4; no clear D. The CDR3 has 13 residues. Trimming cost V 7 bases and J 5 bases, with 11 bases left between them. Per germline, CDR1 MDHEN and CDR2 SYDVKM. The CDR3 protein is CASISGRNEKLFF. The DNA for the CDR3 is TGTGCCAGCATTTCCGGGAGGAATGAAAAACTGTTTTTT.

The chain uses TRBV7-9 and TRBJ2-5; 10 nucleotides align to TRBD2. V lost 3 bases to trimming and J lost 5 bases; unmatched junction nucleotides: 9. The CDR3 runs 16 residues. Per germline, CDR1 SEHNR and CDR2 FQNEAQ (reference sequence). Here the CDR3 DNA reads TGTGCCAGCAGCTTTGGTTTAGCGGGAGGTGGGGAGACCCAGTACTTC. Residues: CASSFGLAGGGETQYF.

The J gene is TRBJ1-1, the V gene TRBV7-9, with 12 bases aligning to TRBD1. V gave up 1 base and J gave up 6 bases; unmatched junction bases: 6. The CDR3 length is 16 residues. The germline CDR1 and CDR2 sequences are SEHNR and FQNEAQ (reference sequence). The CDR3 sequence is CASSLGGTGGFAEAFF. The CDR3 nucleotides read TGTGCCAGCAGCTTAGGTGGGACAGGGGGCTTCGCTGAAGCTTTCTTT.

This sequence joins TRBV5-4 and TRBJ2-3, with 13 bases aligning to TRBD2. With V trimmed by 2 bases and J by 0 bases, 3 bases remained unmatched. The CDR3 consists of 17 residues. The germline gives CDR1 SGHNT, CDR2 YYREEE (reference sequence). DNA of the CDR3: TGTGCCAGCAGCTTTACTAGCGGGGGGGCCAGCACAGATACGCAGTATTTT. It encodes CASSFTSGGASTDTQYF.

About this clone itself: Distinct nucleotide sequences in the sample also encode this CDR3. The chain is built from TRBV12-3 or TRBV12-4 and TRBJ1-1, with TRBD1 matching over 7 bases. This CDR3 has 12 residues. V trimming: 5 bases; J trimming: 6 bases; junction bases outside the gene matches: 3. The CDR3, as DNA: TGTGCCAGCAGTCGCCAGGGGGCTGAAGCTTTCTTT. Its translation is CASSRQGAEAFF.

The chain couples TRBV12-3 or TRBV12-4 to TRBJ2-1; no definite D call. The CDR3 has 13 residues. The V and J ends lost 2 bases and 4 bases respectively, with 6 bases between them. The chain's CDR3 is CASSLNSYNEQFF. DNA for the CDR3: TGTGCCAGCAGTTTAAACAGTTACAATGAGCAGTTCTTC.

The V and J genes are TRBV28 and TRBJ2-3, with D maybe TRBD1 (6 bases). Germline values: CDR1 MDHEN, CDR2 SYDVKM. Between the trimmed V and J ends, which lost 6 bases and 6 bases, there was a span of 16 bases. This CDR3 region has 14 residues. CDR3 sequence reads: CASSIQGVWDTQYF. In nucleotides, the CDR3 is TGTGCCAGCAGCATACAGGGAGTTTGGGATACGCAGTATTTT.

This sequence joins TRBV27 and TRBJ1-1, with a tentative D call TRBD1 (5 bases). CDR1 is MNHEY, CDR2 SMNVEV, per germline (reference sequence). Between the trimmed V and J ends, which lost 1 base and 1 base, there was a span of 13 bases. The CDR3 length is 16 residues. CDR3 loop: CASSLLTGSSNTEAFF. The CDR3 region has the DNA TGTGCCAGCAGTTTATTAACAGGATCCTCGAACACTGAAGCTTTCTTT.

In DNA, the CDR3 is TGTGCCAGCGGGGTGACTAGCTTGACCTACGAGCAGTACTTC. It translates to CASGVTSLTYEQYF. This chain links TRBV28 with TRBJ2-7; TRBD2 agrees at 7 bases. V shed 8 bases and J 2 bases; nucleotides not matched to a gene: 9. The CDR3 length is 14 residues. CDR1 MDHEN and CDR2 SYDVKM come from the germline V gene. Supplemented by reference TRBV28 and TRBJ2-7, the full variable domain reads DVKVTQSSRYLVKRTGEKVFLECVQDMDHENMFWYRQDPGLGLRLIYFSYDVKMKEKGDIPEGYSVSREKKERFSLILESASTNQTSMYLCASGVTSLTYEQYFGPGTRLTVT.

CDR3 loop: CASSKREQGNTEAFF. The CDR3 bases are TGTGCCAGCAGCAAAAGGGAACAGGGGAACACTGAAGCTTTCTTT. The gene calls are TRBV21-1 and TRBJ1-1; the DNA was not used to check the table's D call, TRBD1. TRBV21-1 is recorded as a pseudogene. This CDR3 is built from 15 residues.

This rearrangement joins TRBV12-3 or TRBV12-4 to TRBJ2-1; 8 nucleotides line up with TRBD2. Unmatched junction bases numbered 2, after V lost 6 bases and J lost 4 bases. This CDR3 has 13 residues. The CDR3 region is CASSPGGYNEQFF. The CDR3 DNA is TGTGCCAGCAGCCCGGGGGGGTACAATGAGCAGTTCTTC.

The rearrangement links TRBV5-1 to TRBJ2-5; 10 bases agree with TRBD1. Germline assignment: CDR1 SGHRS and CDR2 YFSETQ. The junction had 11 bases not matched to a gene; V was cut back by 2 bases and J by 4 bases. There are 17 residues in the CDR3. CDR3 DNA sequence: TGCGCCAGCAGCTTCCTTCCCGGGACAGGGGTGGCAGAGACCCAGTACTTC. Its protein is CASSFLPGTGVAETQYF.

This clone turned up a few times. The chain employs TRBV3-1 (or the pseudogene TRBV3-2) and TRBJ2-5; 11 bases align to TRBD2. Germline V gene sequence: CDR1 LGHDT, CDR2 YNNKEL (reference sequence). Germline trimming cut 5 bases from V and 7 bases from J; bases unmatched to any gene: 6. This CDR3 has 14 residues. The CDR3 spells CASSDGTSGGTQYF. CDR3 coding DNA: TGTGCCAGCAGCGACGGGACTAGCGGTGGGACCCAGTACTTC.

J is TRBJ2-1 and V is TRBV28; no definite D call. Per the germline V gene, CDR1 is MDHEN and CDR2 is SYDVKM. CDR3 length equals 12 residues. Between the trimmed V and J ends, which lost 5 bases and 8 bases, there was a span of 10 bases. Here the CDR3 reads CASSQPGYEQFF. CDR3 bases: TGTGCCAGCAGTCAACCAGGATATGAGCAGTTCTTC.